The T cell receptor (beta chain) under discussion was sequenced for a study of Graves' ophthalmopathy and Graves' hyperthyroidism. Study-wide results and caveats: Most expanded clonotypes from thyroid (those above 0.001 frequency) were also found in blood.

Comment on this clonotype: Antigen unknown.

The V end was cut by 1 base, the J end by 4 bases, with 13 bases between. Germline CDR1 LNHDA, CDR2 SQIVND (reference sequence). This CDR3 has 15 amino acids. RNA transcripts were the source from which TCR beta CDR3 regions were amplified. Following a first-round RT-PCR that used HTBI primers, a second-round multiplex PCR was carried out. TCRdb redid the calling of the multiplex PCR reads with MiXCR, one entry per CDR3 protein. The data contain around 600,000 distinct CDR3 sequences, 35% to 50% of them singletons. The sequenced sample consisted of peripheral blood. This chain uses TRBV19 with TRBJ2-5; TRBD2 is a possible D gene (7 bases). This sequence was found in an adult man with Graves' ophthalmopathy. In nucleotides, the CDR3 is TGTGCCAGTAGTATAGGGGGAGGGGGTCGAGAGACCCAGTACTTC. Translated, it gives CASSIGGGGRETQYF.